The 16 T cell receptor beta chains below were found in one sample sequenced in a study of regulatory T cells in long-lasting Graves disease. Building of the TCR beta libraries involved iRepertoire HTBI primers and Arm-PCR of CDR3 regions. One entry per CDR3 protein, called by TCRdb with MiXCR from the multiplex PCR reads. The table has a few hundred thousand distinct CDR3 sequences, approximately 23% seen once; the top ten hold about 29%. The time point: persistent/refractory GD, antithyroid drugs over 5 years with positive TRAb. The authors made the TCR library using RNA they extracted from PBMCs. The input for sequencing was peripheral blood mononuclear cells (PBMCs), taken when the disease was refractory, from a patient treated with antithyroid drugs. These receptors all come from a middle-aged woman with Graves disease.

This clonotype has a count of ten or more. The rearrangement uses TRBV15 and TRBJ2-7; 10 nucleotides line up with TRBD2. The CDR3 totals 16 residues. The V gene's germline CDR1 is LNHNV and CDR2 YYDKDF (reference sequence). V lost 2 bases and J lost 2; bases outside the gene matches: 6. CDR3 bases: TGTGCCACCAGCAGAACGCGGACTAGCGGTCCCTACGAGCAGTACTTC. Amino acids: CATSRTRTSGPYEQYF.

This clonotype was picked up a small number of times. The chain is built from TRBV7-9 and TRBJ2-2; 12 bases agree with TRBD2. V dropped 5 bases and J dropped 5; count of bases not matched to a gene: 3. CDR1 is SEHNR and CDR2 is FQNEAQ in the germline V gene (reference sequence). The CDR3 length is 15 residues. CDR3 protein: CASSRGLAGTGELFF. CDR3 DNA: TGTGCCAGCAGCAGAGGACTAGCGGGGACCGGGGAGCTGTTTTTT.

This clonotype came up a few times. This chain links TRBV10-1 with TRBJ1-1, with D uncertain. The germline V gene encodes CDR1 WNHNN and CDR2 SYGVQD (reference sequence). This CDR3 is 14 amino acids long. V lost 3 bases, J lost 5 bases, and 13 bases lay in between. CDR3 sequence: CASSENYGDTEAFF. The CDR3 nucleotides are TGCGCCAGCAGTGAAAACTATGGGGATACTGAAGCTTTCTTT.

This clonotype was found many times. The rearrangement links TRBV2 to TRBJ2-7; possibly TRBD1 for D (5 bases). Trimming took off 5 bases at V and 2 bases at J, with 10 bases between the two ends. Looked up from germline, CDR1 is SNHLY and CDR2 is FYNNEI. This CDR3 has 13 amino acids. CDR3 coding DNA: TGTGCCAGCAGTACACCGGACACCTACGAGCAGTACTTC. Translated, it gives CASSTPDTYEQYF.

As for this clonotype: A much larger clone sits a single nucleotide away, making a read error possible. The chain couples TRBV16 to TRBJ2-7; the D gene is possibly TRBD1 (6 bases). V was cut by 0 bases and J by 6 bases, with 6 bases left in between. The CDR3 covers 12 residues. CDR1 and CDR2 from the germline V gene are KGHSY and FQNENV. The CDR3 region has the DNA TGTGCCAGCAGCCAATCAGGGGGCGAGCAGTACTTC. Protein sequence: CASSQSGGEQYF.

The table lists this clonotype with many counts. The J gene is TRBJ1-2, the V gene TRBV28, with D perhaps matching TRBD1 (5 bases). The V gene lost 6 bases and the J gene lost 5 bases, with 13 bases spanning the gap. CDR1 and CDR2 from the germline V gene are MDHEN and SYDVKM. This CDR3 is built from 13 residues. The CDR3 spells CASRNRDAYGYTF. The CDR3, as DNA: TGTGCCAGCAGGAACCGGGACGCATATGGCTACACCTTC.

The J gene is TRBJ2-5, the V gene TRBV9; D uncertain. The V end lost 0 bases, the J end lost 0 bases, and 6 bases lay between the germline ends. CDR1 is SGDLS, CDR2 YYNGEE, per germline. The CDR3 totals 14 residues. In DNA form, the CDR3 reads TGTGCCAGCAGCGTAGTTGGCAACCAAGAGACCCAGTACTTC. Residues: CASSVVGNQETQYF.

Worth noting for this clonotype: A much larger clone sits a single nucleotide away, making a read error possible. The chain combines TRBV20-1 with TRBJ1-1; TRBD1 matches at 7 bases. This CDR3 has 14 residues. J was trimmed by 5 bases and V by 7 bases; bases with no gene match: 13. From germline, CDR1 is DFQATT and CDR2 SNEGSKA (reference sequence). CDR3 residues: CSVRPYRGGTEAFF. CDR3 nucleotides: TGCAGTGTACGACCTTACAGGGGCGGGACTGAAGCTTTCTTT.

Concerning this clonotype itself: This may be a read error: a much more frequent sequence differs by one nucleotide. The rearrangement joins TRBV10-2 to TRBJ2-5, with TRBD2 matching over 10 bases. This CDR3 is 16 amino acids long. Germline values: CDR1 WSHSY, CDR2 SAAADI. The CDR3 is CASSESVAGGQGTQYF. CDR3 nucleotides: TGCGCCAGCAGTGAGTCGGTAGCGGGAGGCCAAGGGACCCAGTACTTC.

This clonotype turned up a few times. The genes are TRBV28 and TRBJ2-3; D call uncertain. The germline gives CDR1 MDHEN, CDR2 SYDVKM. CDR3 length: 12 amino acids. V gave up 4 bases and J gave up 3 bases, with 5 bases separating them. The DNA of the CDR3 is TGTGCCAGCAGTTCCCAAACAGATACGCAGTATTTT. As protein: CASSSQTDTQYF.

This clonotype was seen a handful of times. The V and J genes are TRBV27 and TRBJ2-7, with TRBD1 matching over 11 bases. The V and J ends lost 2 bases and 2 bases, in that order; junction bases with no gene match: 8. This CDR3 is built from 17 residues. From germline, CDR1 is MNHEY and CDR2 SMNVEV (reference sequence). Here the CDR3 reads CASSLGVGTGGAYEQYF. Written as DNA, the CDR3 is TGTGCCAGCAGTTTAGGGGTCGGGACAGGGGGTGCCTACGAGCAGTACTTC.

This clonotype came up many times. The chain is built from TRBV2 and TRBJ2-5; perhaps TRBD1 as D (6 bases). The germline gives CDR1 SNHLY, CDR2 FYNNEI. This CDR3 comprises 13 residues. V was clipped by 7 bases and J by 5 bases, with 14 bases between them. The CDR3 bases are TGTGCCAGCACTAGGGGACAAAGGGAGACCCAGTACTTC. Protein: CASTRGQRETQYF. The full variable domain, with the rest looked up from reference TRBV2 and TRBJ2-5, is EPEVTQTPSHQVTQMGQEVILRCVPISNHLYFYWYRQILGQKVEFLVSFYNNEISEKSEIFDDQFSVERPDGSNFTLKIRSTKLEDSAMYFCASTRGQRETQYFGPGTRLLVL.

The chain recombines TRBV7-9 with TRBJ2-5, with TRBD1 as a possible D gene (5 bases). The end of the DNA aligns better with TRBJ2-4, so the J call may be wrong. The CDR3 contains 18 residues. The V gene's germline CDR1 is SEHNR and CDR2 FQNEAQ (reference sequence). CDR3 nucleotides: TGTGCCAGCAGCCCGCCATCGACAGCCAATCGTGCCAAAAACATTCAGTACTTC. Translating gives CASSPPSTANRAKNIQYF.

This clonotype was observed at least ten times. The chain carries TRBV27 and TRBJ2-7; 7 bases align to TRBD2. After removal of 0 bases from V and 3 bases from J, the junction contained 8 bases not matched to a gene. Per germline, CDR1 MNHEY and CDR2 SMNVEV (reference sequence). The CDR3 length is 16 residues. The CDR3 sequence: CASSLSLPSGYYEQYF. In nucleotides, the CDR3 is TGTGCCAGCAGTTTATCGTTGCCTAGCGGCTACTACGAGCAGTACTTC.

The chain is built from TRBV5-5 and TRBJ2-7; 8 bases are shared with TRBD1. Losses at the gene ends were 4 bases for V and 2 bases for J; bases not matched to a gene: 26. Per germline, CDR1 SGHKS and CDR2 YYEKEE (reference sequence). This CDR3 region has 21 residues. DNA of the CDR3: TGTGCCAGCAGCCGACGGACAGGGAAAAAGATTTCGGAGTTCTACCCCTACGAGCAGTACTTC. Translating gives CASSRRTGKKISEFYPYEQYF.

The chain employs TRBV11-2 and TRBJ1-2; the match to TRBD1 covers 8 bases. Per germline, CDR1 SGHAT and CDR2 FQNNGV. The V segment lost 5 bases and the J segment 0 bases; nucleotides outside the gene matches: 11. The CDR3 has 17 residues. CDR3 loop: CASSPGGQAHPNYGYTF. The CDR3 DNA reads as TGTGCCAGCAGCCCAGGGGGACAGGCTCATCCTAACTATGGCTACACCTTC.